The following is a T cell receptor beta chain sequence with its context. Its antigen target is currently unknown. This may come from a read error, since a much larger clone is one base off. This sample was taken from a study of T-cell reconstitution after alpha-beta-depleted transplantation in children (dated by TCRdb to the mid-2010s). Broadly, across the study: The study quantitatively tracked T-cell immune reconstitution after TCRalphabeta/CD19-depleted allogeneic hematopoietic cell transplantation in children using TCR repertoire profiling.

The germline V gene encodes CDR1 WSHSY and CDR2 SAAADI. The CDR3 sequence holds 13 residues, the cysteine and phenylalanine included. Solely the CDR3 DNA is kept, with 39 bases framed from the first base. Preparation of the library involved PCR. TCRdb shows the sequencer as Illumina HiSeq 2500. TCR libraries were prepared with molecular barcoding, using unique molecular identifiers to normalize TCRbeta repertoire quantification. Clones were called with MiXCR by TCRdb after fastp trimmed the public reads at Q25, and only in-frame beta chains were retained. Under each unique CDR3 protein, matching rows form one entry showing the most common genes and DNA. The sample profile shows fewer than 120,000 distinct CDR3 sequences; 10% to 13% of them were found once. Around 8.2% of the sample is taken by the ten largest.

The clonotype comes from a human donor who donated a stem cell graft to a child with acute lymphoblastic leukemia. This chain joins TRBV10-2 to TRBJ1-5; no D segment can be confidently identified. The specimen comprised PBMCs from the stem cell graft donor, sampled from the stem cell graft. This receptor carries the CDR3 CASRELVNQPQHF. The DNA sequence is given as TGCGCCAGCAGAGAGTTGGTCAATCAGCCCCAGCATTTT.